Here is one TCR beta chain with its context. The data stem from a study of blood T cell repertoires in COVID-19. V shed 6 bases and J 2 bases; nucleotides not matched to a gene: 4. CDR3 length: 13 residues. In the authors' methods: Reference gene primer amplification yielded estimated nucleated cell counts. Data came from immunoSEQ multiplex PCR; TCRdb stores just in-frame clones and leaves some out. V and J calls plus clone size are reproduced from that table; the DNA served to infer D and trimming. Of approximately 500,000 clones listed, roughly nine tenths are singletons. The sequence came from a young man with COVID-19, enrolled during active disease. The sample was peripheral blood. The gene calls are TRBV12-3 or TRBV12-4 and TRBJ2-7; 7 bases align to TRBD1. The CDR3 DNA is TGTGCCAGCAGACCTGGGACAGCCTACGAGCAGTACTTC. Encoded protein: CASRPGTAYEQYF.